Below are 9 T cell receptor beta chains sequenced from a single sample in a study of CXCR4 blockade with PD-1 therapy in pancreatic cancer. The protocol was immunoSEQ multiplex PCR, while the TCRdb copy is restricted to in-frame clones and leaves out a portion. The table lists approximately 2,000 clones, over 45% of them singletons. The specimen sequenced was tumor tissue. Receptors originate from a human donor with pancreatic ductal adenocarcinoma.

There are a few counts of this clone. V usage is TRBV28 and J usage is TRBJ2-1; 11 bases line up with TRBD2. V lost 5 bases and J lost 1; bases outside the gene matches: 7. The germline V gene encodes CDR1 MDHEN and CDR2 SYDVKM. The CDR3 sequence is 17 residues long. CDR3 in DNA: TGTGCCAGCAGTACTAGCGGGGGCCCCGAATCCTACAATGAGCAGTTCTTC. Encoded protein: CASSTSGGPESYNEQFF.

V and J are TRBV6-8 and TRBJ1-1; D is unclear. CDR1 MNHGY and CDR2 SAAAGT come from the germline V gene. Trimming cost V 5 bases and J 5 bases, with 15 bases left between them. The CDR3 runs 14 residues. CDR3 sequence reads: CASSGELGLTEAFF. The CDR3 nucleotides are TGTGCCAGCAGTGGAGAGTTAGGCCTGACTGAAGCTTTCTTT.

This chain links TRBV9 with TRBJ2-1; TRBD2 is a possible D gene (5 bases). This CDR3 comprises 15 residues. CDR1 and CDR2 (germline): SGDLS, YYNGEE. The V and J ends lost 7 bases and 6 bases respectively, with 20 bases between them. CDR3 residues: CASGPFLASSNEQFF. CDR3 nucleotide sequence: TGTGCCAGCGGCCCGTTTCTAGCCTCTTCCAATGAGCAGTTCTTC.

The chain joins TRBV9 to TRBJ1-3; no definite D call. The germline V gene encodes CDR1 SGDLS and CDR2 YYNGEE. The V end was cut by 4 bases, the J end by 0 bases, with 11 bases between. The CDR3 loop spans 15 amino acids. This CDR3 is CASSPRLSSGNTIYF. In nucleotides, the CDR3 is TGTGCCAGCAGCCCGCGACTCAGCTCTGGAAACACCATATATTTT.

The V call is TRBV19, the J call TRBJ2-1, with D tentatively TRBD1 (5 bases). Germline CDR1 LNHDA, CDR2 SQIVND (reference sequence). This CDR3 has 13 residues. Trimming left V 5 bases short and J 7 bases short, with 12 bases between. The CDR3 region has the DNA TGTGCCAGTAGTCGCAGGGCGGTGAATGAGCAGTTCTTC. Its translation is CASSRRAVNEQFF. Filled out from reference TRBV19 and TRBJ2-1, the complete variable domain reads DGGITQSPKYLFRKEGQNVTLSCEQNLNHDAMYWYRQDPGQGLRLIYYSQIVNDFQKGDIAEGYSVSREKKESFPLTVTSAQKNPTAFYLCASSRRAVNEQFFGPGTRLTVL.

The CDR3 protein is CASSLEGDFNNEQFF. The CDR3 DNA reads as TGCGCCAGCAGCTTAGAGGGGGATTTCAACAATGAGCAGTTCTTC. The chain employs TRBV5-1 and TRBJ2-1; TRBD1 is a possible D gene (6 bases). Germline values: CDR1 SGHRS, CDR2 YFSETQ. The CDR3 has 15 residues. Between the trimmed V and J ends, which lost 2 bases and 5 bases, there was a span of 14 bases.

CDR3 in DNA: TGTGCCAGCTCACAAGCCGAGAACACTGAAGCTTTCTTT. This codes for CASSQAENTEAFF. The chain combines TRBV18 with TRBJ1-1; the D is unclear. Per the germline V gene, CDR1 is KGHSH and CDR2 is LQKENI. The CDR3 contains 13 residues. Trimming took 4 bases from V and 1 from J, leaving 7 bases between them.

The CDR3 loop is CASSEGKGREQFF. CDR3 nucleotides: TGTGCCAGCAGTGAAGGCAAGGGTCGGGAGCAGTTCTTC. The chain couples TRBV25-1 to TRBJ2-1; D uncertain. The CDR3 covers 13 residues. Germline CDR1 is MGHDK and CDR2 is SYGVNS. V lost 2 bases to trimming and J lost 10 bases, with 12 bases between them.

Here the CDR3 DNA reads TGCAGCGTGGAGTTGGGGCAGGGGACCTACGAGCAGTACTTC. It specifies CSVELGQGTYEQYF. The genes are TRBV29-1 and TRBJ2-7, with D perhaps matching TRBD1 (6 bases). The V and J ends lost 6 bases and 2 bases respectively, with 17 bases between them. This CDR3 has 14 amino acids. The germline V gene encodes CDR1 SQVTM and CDR2 ANQGSEA.